These 14 T cell receptor beta chains share one sample of origin, sequenced in a study of CD8 T cells in Susac syndrome. With random hexamers, about 0.45 to 1 ug RNA was reverse transcribed. TCRdb reanalysed the immunoSEQ multiplex PCR reads using MiXCR and keeps one entry per CDR3 protein. The table has around 170,000 distinct CDR3 sequences, approximately 95% seen once. Sample: CD4+ T cells from PBMCs. Receptors were obtained from a human donor with Susac syndrome.

The DNA of the CDR3 is TGTGCCTGGAGCACGGGGGGAAGAGAGACCCAGTACTTC. It specifies CAWSTGGRETQYF. V is TRBV30 and J is TRBJ2-5; 7 nucleotides align to TRBD2. CDR3 size: 13 residues. After removal of 3 bases from V and 4 bases from J, the junction contained 5 bases not matched to a gene. Germline V lookup: CDR1 GTSNPN, CDR2 SVGIG (reference sequence).

The V and J genes are TRBV3-1 and TRBJ2-7; 7 bases match TRBD1. J gave up 2 bases and V 4 bases, and 8 bases lay outside the gene matches. The length of the CDR3 is 15 residues. CDR1 and CDR2 (germline): LGHDT, YNNKEL (reference sequence). The CDR3 region has the DNA TGTGCCAGCAGCCGAGGAGCAGGGGGTCCCTACGAGCAGTACTTC. Its translation: CASSRGAGGPYEQYF.

The rearrangement links TRBV2 to TRBJ2-1; D is uncertain. Germline lookup yields CDR1 SNHLY and CDR2 FYNNEI. V was trimmed by 4 bases and J by 3 bases, leaving 7 bases between them. CDR3 length: 13 amino acids. The CDR3 region is CASSAESYNEQFF. CDR3 coding DNA: TGTGCCAGCAGTGCCGAGAGCTACAATGAGCAGTTCTTC.

The V and J genes are TRBV27 and TRBJ1-1, with D unresolved. The length of the CDR3 is 12 residues. Trimming took off 4 bases at V and 4 bases at J, with 7 bases between the two ends. Germline lookup yields CDR1 MNHEY and CDR2 SMNVEV (reference sequence). The CDR3 nucleotides read TGTGCCAGCAGTTCGGTGGGCACTGAAGCTTTCTTT. Amino acids: CASSSVGTEAFF.

The rearrangement joins TRBV29-1 to TRBJ2-7, with D unclear. V was shortened by 7 bases and J by 9 bases, with 16 bases between the two germline ends. The germline V gene encodes CDR1 SQVTM and CDR2 ANQGSEA. The CDR3 has 11 residues. CDR3 region: CSASTGKGQYF. The CDR3, as DNA: TGCAGCGCCTCGACGGGTAAAGGGCAGTACTTC.

J is TRBJ2-5 and V is TRBV30; 8 bases match TRBD2. This CDR3 spans 14 amino acids. Germline V gene lookup returns CDR1 GTSNPN and CDR2 SVGIG (reference sequence). Trimming took 4 bases from V and 4 from J; bases not matched to a gene: 8. CDR3 protein: CAWNLGLAGETQYF. CDR3 DNA sequence: TGTGCCTGGAACCTTGGGCTAGCGGGAGAGACCCAGTACTTC.

The chain is built from TRBV6-2 or TRBV6-3 and TRBJ2-3; 9 positions agree with TRBD1. V lost 6 bases and J lost 7; bases outside the gene matches: 14. The CDR3 runs to 16 residues. Germline lookup yields CDR1 MNHEY and CDR2 SVGEGT. The CDR3 DNA follows: TGTGCCAGCAGCCGCCGGGGGACAGGGTTAGGATATACGCAGTATTTT. Residues: CASSRRGTGLGYTQYF.

The gene calls are TRBV27 and TRBJ2-2; 7 bases match TRBD2. The CDR3 consists of 12 residues. Germline-derived CDR1 and CDR2 are MNHEY and SMNVEV (reference sequence). The V segment lost 2 bases and the J segment 13 bases; nucleotides outside the gene matches: 4. The DNA of the CDR3 is TGTGCCAGCAGTTTACCGGGAGGCTGGCTGTTTTTT. Translation: CASSLPGGWLFF.

The gene calls are TRBV20-1 and TRBJ2-7, with 7 positions matching TRBD1. The length of the CDR3 is 15 residues. CDR1 is DFQATT and CDR2 is SNEGSKA in the germline V gene (reference sequence). V was clipped by 2 bases and J by 3 bases; unmatched bases: 10. The CDR3 bases are TGCAGTGCTAGATCCCGACAGGGTAGTCTCTACGAGCAGTACTTC. This sequence encodes CSARSRQGSLYEQYF.

The chain links TRBV24-1 to TRBJ2-3, with TRBD2 as a possible D gene (5 bases). The length of the CDR3 is 15 residues. V lost 4 bases, J lost 4 bases, and 14 bases lay in between. Per the germline V gene, CDR1 is KGHDR and CDR2 is SFDVKD. The CDR3 is CATSDATSPSDTQYF. In DNA form, the CDR3 reads TGTGCCACCAGTGACGCAACTAGTCCCTCAGATACGCAGTATTTT.

This rearrangement joins TRBV30 to TRBJ2-5; D not certain. This CDR3 comprises 13 residues. Germline V gives CDR1 GTSNPN, CDR2 SVGIG (reference sequence). Trimming stripped 1 base from V and 5 bases from J, with 11 bases between. This CDR3 is CAWSARVLETQYF. The CDR3 DNA sequence: TGTGCCTGGAGTGCTAGGGTTTTGGAGACCCAGTACTTC. Supplemented by reference TRBV30 and TRBJ2-5, the full variable domain reads SQTIHQWPATLVQPVGSPLSLECTVEGTSNPNLYWYRQAAGRGLQLLFYSVGIGQISSEVPQNLSASRPQDRQFILSSKKLLLSDSGFYLCAWSARVLETQYFGPGTRLLVL.

The V call is TRBV11-2, the J call TRBJ2-7, with TRBD2 matching over 9 bases. Trimming removed 5 bases from V and 0 bases from J; junction bases left unmatched: 11. Looked up from germline, CDR1 is SGHAT and CDR2 is FQNNGV. The CDR3 is made up of 17 amino acids. CDR3 DNA: TGTGCCAGCAGCCGTGCGACGGGACTAGCAAGCTCCTACGAGCAGTACTTC. It yields the protein CASSRATGLASSYEQYF.

V is TRBV30 and J is TRBJ1-3; 8 bases line up with TRBD1. V dropped 4 bases and J dropped 11; count of bases not matched to a gene: 7. Germline V gene data show CDR1 as GTSNPN and CDR2 as SVGIG (reference sequence). The CDR3 spans 12 residues. CDR3 bases: TGTGCCTGGACCGGGACAGGATTGGCCATATATTTT. Its translation: CAWTGTGLAIYF.

This chain links TRBV20-1 with TRBJ1-1; TRBD1 aligns across 7 bases. The CDR3 consists of 13 residues. Germline V CDR1 and CDR2: DFQATT, SNEGSKA (reference sequence). The ends lost 3 bases at V and 5 bases at J; junction bases unmatched: 6. This CDR3 is CSASARGTTEAFF. The CDR3 coding sequence is TGCAGTGCTAGCGCCAGGGGGACGACTGAAGCTTTCTTT.